What follows describes a single TCR beta chain. Antigen unknown. The data stem from a study of T cell responses to AZD1222 COVID-19 vaccine. General study findings and limits: Baseline serostatus was positive in only 5 to 7 AZD1222 recipients. Scientists sampled the repertoires only once the peak T cell response had passed. The donor group comprised mostly white British people and more females; the analysis possibly underestimated clonal diversity.

From germline, CDR1 is LGHDT and CDR2 YNNKEL (reference sequence). This CDR3 comprises 14 residues. V lost 2 bases, J lost 4 bases, and 8 bases lay in between. Libraries were prepared by immunoSEQ multiplex PCR; TCRdb keeps only in-frame clonotypes and omits some of them. The table records about 180,000 clones, around 90% of them present only once. The sequenced sample was peripheral blood, obtained 28 days after the second AZD1222 dose. The V and J genes are TRBV3-1 (or the pseudogene TRBV3-2) and TRBJ2-2; D is possibly TRBD2 (6 bases). This clonotype originated in an adult who received the AZD1222 COVID-19 vaccine. The CDR3, as DNA: TGTGCCAGCAGCCAACTGCGGGGCACCGGGGAGCTGTTTTTT. Its translation: CASSQLRGTGELFF.